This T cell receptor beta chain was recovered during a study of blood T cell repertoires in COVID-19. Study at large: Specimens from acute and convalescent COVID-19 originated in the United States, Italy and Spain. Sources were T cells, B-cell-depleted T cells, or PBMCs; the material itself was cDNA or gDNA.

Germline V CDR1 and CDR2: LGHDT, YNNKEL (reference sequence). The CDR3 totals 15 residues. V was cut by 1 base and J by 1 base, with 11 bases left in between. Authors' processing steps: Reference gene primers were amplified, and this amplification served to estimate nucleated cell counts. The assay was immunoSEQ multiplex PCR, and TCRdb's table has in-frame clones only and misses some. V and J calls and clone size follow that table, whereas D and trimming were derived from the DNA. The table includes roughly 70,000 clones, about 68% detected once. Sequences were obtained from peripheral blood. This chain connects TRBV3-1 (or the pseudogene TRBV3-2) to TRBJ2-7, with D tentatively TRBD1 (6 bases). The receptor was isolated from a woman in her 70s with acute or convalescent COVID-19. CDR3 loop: CASSQGGQWSYEQYF. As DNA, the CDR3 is TGTGCCAGCAGCCAAGGAGGACAGTGGTCCTACGAGCAGTACTTC.